Sequencing of this TCR beta chain was carried out in a study of T cell responses to AZD1222 COVID-19 vaccine (dated by TCRdb to the early 2020s). About the investigation overall: TCR sequencing covered 233 trial participants: about 210 given two doses of AZD1222 and about 26 given two doses of MenACWY control vaccine. Trial participants were enrolled by age into subgroups of 18-55, 56-69 and 70-plus years, and approximately 150, 30 and 60 TCR-sequenced participants, respectively, were included in these subgroups. General conclusions and limits of the study: Epitopes outside the regions mutated in the B.1.351 and B.1.1.7 variants were reportedly recognized by nearly half of the unique spike-specific TCRs. A significant rise in spike-specific TCR breadth and depth was observed after two AZD1222 doses relative to day 0 and relative to MenACWY recipients. No day 14 peak-response samples were available, so repertoires were characterized only after the peak T cell response. Participants were mostly white British, with more females than males. The authors suggested clonal diversity may have been underestimated. Conclusions about previously exposed vaccinees were limited because only six AZD1222 recipients were SARS-CoV-2 seropositive at baseline. The 56-69-year group was small, and its depth increase did not reach significance, likely because of low power. The whole spike protein was spanned by vaccine-associated CD4 TCRs, and dominant responses were seen in regions 160-218 and 743-854.

Turning to this clone: What antigen it recognizes has not been identified. No much larger clone exists at a distance of one base, and base qualities are not known.

What this sample's time point label stands for: about 28 days (+/-7) after the second vaccine dose. AZD1222 recipients whose second dose came at about 4 weeks and those whose second dose came at about 12 weeks were combined into one group, since spike-specific TCR depth and breadth did not differ between the two schedules. The vaccinee samples were drawn from two UK trials, COV001 and COV002, one of which was a single-blind randomized controlled phase 2/3 trial testing AZD1222 (ChAdOx1 nCoV-19) in healthy adults. For TCRbeta chain sequencing, PBMC samples were collected from trial participants at day 0 and at day 28 after the second dose. The CDR3 regions of human TCRbeta chains were subjected to immunosequencing. From the authors' description of their analysis: Repertoire TCRs were checked for matches against a reference library of SARS-CoV-2-specific TCRs that had been generated using the MIRA antigen-specificity platform. Breadth was defined as the fraction of unique TCRs that were SARS-CoV-2-associated. Depth was defined as the fraction of total T cells that were SARS-CoV-2-associated. Using the MIRA data, each spike-specific TCR was assigned both to the spike region to which the TCR was reactive and to a CD4 or CD8 class. Log10-transformed breadth and depth values were compared by one-way ANOVA with Sidak's multiple comparisons tests. Drawn from immuneACCESS, this table holds only the in-frame rearrangements with V and J called that TCRdb kept. Clones are partly lost; checked studies trace under half to an unresolved V gene and leave the rest unexplained. The V and J calls and clone size were taken over from that table, and D and trimming were inferred from the DNA. The sample table records about 140,000 clones; 85% to 95% of these occur just once. Approximately 6.8% of the sample is held by the ten biggest clonotypes.

Via the germline V gene (reference sequence), CDR1 is LNHDA and CDR2 SQIVND. V is clipped by 3 bases and J by 5 bases, and the sequence between their germline boundaries is 13 bases long. The CDR3 spans 14 residues, from the cysteine through the phenylalanine. Only CDR3 DNA is held: 42 bases, read in frame from base 1. The source of this sequence is an adult who received the AZD1222 COVID-19 vaccine. Source: peripheral blood, taken 28 days after the second AZD1222 dose. The chain joins TRBV19 to TRBJ2-5; TRBD2 is possibly the D segment (6 matching bases). The encoded CDR3 is CASSMYSGGETQYF. The DNA sequence reads TGTGCCAGTAGTATGTATAGCGGAGGGGAGACCCAGTACTTC.